This T cell receptor beta chain was identified in a study of early T cells in non-severe SARS-CoV-2 infection. Study at large: The sequenced material was bulk RNA from unsorted whole blood, and its chains were unpaired.

Unique molecular identifiers (one per individual cDNA molecule) were attached. TCRdb recomputed calls from the 5' RACE reads with MiXCR, one row per CDR3 protein. The sample has some 48,000 distinct CDR3 sequences, around a tenth seen once. Study-wide points: A preference for anti-spike CD8 responses marked VDJdb matching, which missed private and CD4 specificities.

With respect to this clonotype: Its antigen is not known.

CDR1 is ENHRY, CDR2 SYGVKD, per germline. The length of the CDR3 is 14 residues. V lost 6 bases and J 2 bases, leaving 12 bases between the germline ends. The receptor was isolated from an adult who was a healthcare worker with PCR-confirmed SARS-CoV-2 infection or an uninfected control (not recorded which). Sequenced: whole blood. The genes are TRBV10-3 and TRBJ2-3; tentative D call: TRBD1 (6 bases). The CDR3 loop is CAIRSDSYTDTQYF. The CDR3 DNA sequence: TGTGCCATCAGGTCGGACAGTTACACAGATACGCAGTATTTT.